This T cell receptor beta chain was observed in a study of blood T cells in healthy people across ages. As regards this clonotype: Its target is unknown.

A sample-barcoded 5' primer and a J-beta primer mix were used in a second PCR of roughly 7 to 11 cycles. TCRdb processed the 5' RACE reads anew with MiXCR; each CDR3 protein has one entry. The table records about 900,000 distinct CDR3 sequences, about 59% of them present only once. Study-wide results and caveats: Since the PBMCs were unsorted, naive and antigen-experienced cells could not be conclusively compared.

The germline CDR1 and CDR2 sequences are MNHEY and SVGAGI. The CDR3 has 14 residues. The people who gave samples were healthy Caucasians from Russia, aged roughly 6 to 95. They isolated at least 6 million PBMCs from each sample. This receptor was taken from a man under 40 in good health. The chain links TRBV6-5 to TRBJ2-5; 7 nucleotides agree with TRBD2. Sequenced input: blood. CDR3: CATTLGGSQETQYF. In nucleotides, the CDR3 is TGTGCGACCACGTTGGGGGGGAGTCAAGAGACCCAGTACTTC.